The 10 T cell receptor beta chains reported below all come from one sample, sequenced in a study of Graves' ophthalmopathy and Graves' hyperthyroidism. Amplification from RNA transcripts yielded the TCR beta CDR3 regions. HTBI primers were employed in first-round RT-PCR, then a second-round multiplex PCR followed. TCRdb processed the multiplex PCR reads anew with MiXCR; each CDR3 protein has one entry. The profile shows about 400,000 distinct CDR3 sequences, 15% to 20% of them singletons. Source material: peripheral blood. Receptor source: a woman younger than 35 with Graves' ophthalmopathy.

This clonotype was observed at least ten times. The gene calls are TRBV19 and TRBJ2-2, with a weak D call TRBD2 (6 bases). Germline lookup yields CDR1 LNHDA and CDR2 SQIVND (reference sequence). This CDR3 region has 14 residues. V gave up 4 bases and J gave up 5 bases, with 11 bases separating them. CDR3 residues: CASSTGRRTGELFF. CDR3 in DNA: TGTGCCAGTAGTACGGGGAGGCGTACCGGGGAGCTGTTTTTT. Full variable domain (missing parts from reference TRBV19 and TRBJ2-2): DGGITQSPKYLFRKEGQNVTLSCEQNLNHDAMYWYRQDPGQGLRLIYYSQIVNDFQKGDIAEGYSVSREKKESFPLTVTSAQKNPTAFYLCASSTGRRTGELFFGEGSRLTVL.

This clonotype was counted at least ten times. The chain combines TRBV5-1 with TRBJ1-1; the match to TRBD1 covers 10 bases. The CDR3 runs 17 residues. Germline V gene data show CDR1 as SGHRS and CDR2 as YFSETQ. Losses at the gene ends were 0 bases for V and 9 bases for J; bases not matched to a gene: 14. DNA of the CDR3: TGCGCCAGCAGCTTGGCCCCTGGGACAGGGGCAATTAGGAAAGCTTTCTTT. Translating gives CASSLAPGTGAIRKAFF.

This clonotype was recorded many times. Its ends do not fully match the called genes, so a read error is possible. This chain links TRBV18 with TRBJ1-2, with D hard to call. The CDR3 sequence is 14 residues long. In germline, CDR1 is KGHSH, CDR2 LQKENI. The CDR3 here is CASSPGQEPPPGAF. CDR3 bases: TGTGCCAGCTCACCAGGGCAGGAACCACCCCCAGGTGCCTTC.

This clonotype was recorded at least ten times. The chain recombines TRBV12-3 or TRBV12-4 with TRBJ2-5; D is perhaps TRBD1 (5 bases). The length of the CDR3 is 13 residues. V lost 6 bases to trimming and J lost 5 bases, with 13 bases between them. The DNA of the CDR3 is TGTGCCAGCAGCCCCACGCGACAGGAGACCCAGTACTTC. Protein sequence: CASSPTRQETQYF.

This clonotype showed up many times. The chain is built from TRBV9 and TRBJ2-7; TRBD1 is a possible D gene (6 bases). The germline V gene encodes CDR1 SGDLS and CDR2 YYNGEE. V lost 3 bases and J lost 5, with 18 bases in between. The CDR3 sequence is 15 residues long. This CDR3 reads CASSDEHRDNDEQYF. CDR3 nucleotides: TGTGCCAGCAGCGACGAACACCGGGACAACGACGAGCAGTACTTC.

This clonotype was recorded at least ten times. The V and J genes are TRBV25-1 and TRBJ1-1; perhaps TRBD1 as D (5 bases). Trimming stripped 4 bases from V and 3 bases from J, with 15 bases between. Germline V CDR1 and CDR2: MGHDK, SYGVNS. This CDR3 contains 15 residues. Here the CDR3 DNA reads TGTGCCAGCAGTGCCTCGGCAGGGATTTACACTGAAGCTTTCTTT. Translated, it gives CASSASAGIYTEAFF.

This clonotype was counted ten times or more. The rearrangement links TRBV28 to TRBJ1-1, with D hard to call. The germline V gene encodes CDR1 MDHEN and CDR2 SYDVKM. This CDR3 has 9 residues. Deletions cut 8 bases from V and 7 bases from J, with 5 bases between. CDR3 sequence reads: CASGDEAFF. In nucleotides, the CDR3 is TGTGCCAGCGGTGATGAAGCTTTCTTT.

This clonotype was observed many times. The rearrangement uses TRBV5-1 and TRBJ2-7; D may match TRBD1 or TRBD2 (6 bases each). The CDR3 consists of 13 residues. V lost 8 bases, J lost 3 bases, and 15 bases lay in between. Germline V lookup: CDR1 SGHRS, CDR2 YFSETQ. The CDR3 sequence is CARDVGGHYEQYF. CDR3 DNA sequence: TGCGCCAGAGACGTGGGGGGACACTACGAGCAGTACTTC.

At least ten counts were recorded for this clonotype. The J gene is TRBJ2-7, the V gene TRBV20-1; 8 positions match TRBD2. This CDR3 has 13 residues. Germline assignment: CDR1 DFQATT and CDR2 SNEGSKA (reference sequence). V was pared by 6 bases and J by 7 bases, with 11 bases of the junction left unmatched. The chain's CDR3 is CSARPGLGSEQYF. DNA for the CDR3: TGCAGTGCGAGACCGGGACTAGGCTCGGAGCAGTACTTC.

On this clonotype: The junction departs from germline at one end; a sequencing error may be responsible. The J gene is TRBJ2-7, the V gene TRBV5-1; 8 nucleotides match TRBD2. CDR3 length equals 11 residues. The germline gives CDR1 SGHRS, CDR2 YFSETQ. The CDR3 DNA reads TGCGCCAGCAGCCTCGGGGGGGAGCAGCACTTC. Amino acids: CASSLGGEQHF.